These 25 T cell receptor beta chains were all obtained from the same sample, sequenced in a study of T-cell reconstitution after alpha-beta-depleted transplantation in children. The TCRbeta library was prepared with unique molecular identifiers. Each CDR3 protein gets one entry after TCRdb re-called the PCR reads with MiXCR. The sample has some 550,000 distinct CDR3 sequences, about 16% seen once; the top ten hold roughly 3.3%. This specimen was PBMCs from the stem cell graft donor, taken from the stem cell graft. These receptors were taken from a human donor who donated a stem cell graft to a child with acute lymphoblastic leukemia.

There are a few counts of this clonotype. CDR3 bases: TGTGCCAGCTTTCTCGCGGGAGCTAACTATGGCTACACCTTC. This codes for CASFLAGANYGYTF. The chain is built from TRBV7-9 and TRBJ1-2; unclear D gene. CDR3 size: 14 residues. Trimming shortened V by 8 bases and J by 0 bases, and 13 bases separated the two germline ends. Germline-derived CDR1 and CDR2 are SEHNR and FQNEAQ (reference sequence).

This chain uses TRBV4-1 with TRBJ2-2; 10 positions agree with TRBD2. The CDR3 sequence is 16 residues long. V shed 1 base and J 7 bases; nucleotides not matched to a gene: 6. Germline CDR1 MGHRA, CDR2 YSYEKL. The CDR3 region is CASSQGGLASGGELFF. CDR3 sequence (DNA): TGCGCCAGCAGCCAAGGGGGACTAGCGTCGGGCGGGGAGCTGTTTTTT.

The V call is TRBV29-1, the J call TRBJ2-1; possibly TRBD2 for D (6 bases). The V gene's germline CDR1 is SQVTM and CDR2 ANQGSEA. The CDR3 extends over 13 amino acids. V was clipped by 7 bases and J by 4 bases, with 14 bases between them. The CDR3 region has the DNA TGCAGCGCAAATGGGAGGTTTTACAATGAGCAGTTCTTC. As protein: CSANGRFYNEQFF.

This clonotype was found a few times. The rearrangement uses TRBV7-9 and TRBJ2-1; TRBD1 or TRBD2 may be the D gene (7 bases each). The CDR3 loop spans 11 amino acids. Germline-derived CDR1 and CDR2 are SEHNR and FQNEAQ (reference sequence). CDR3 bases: TGTGCTCTCAGGGGGGGCAATGAGCAGTTCTTC. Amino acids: CALRGGNEQFF.

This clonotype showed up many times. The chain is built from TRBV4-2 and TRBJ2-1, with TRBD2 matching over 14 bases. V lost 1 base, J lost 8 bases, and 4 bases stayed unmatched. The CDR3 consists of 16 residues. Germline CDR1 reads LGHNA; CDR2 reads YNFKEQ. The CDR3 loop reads CASSQGGTSGSYEQFF. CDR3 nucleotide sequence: TGTGCCAGCAGCCAAGGAGGGACTAGCGGGAGCTATGAGCAGTTCTTC.

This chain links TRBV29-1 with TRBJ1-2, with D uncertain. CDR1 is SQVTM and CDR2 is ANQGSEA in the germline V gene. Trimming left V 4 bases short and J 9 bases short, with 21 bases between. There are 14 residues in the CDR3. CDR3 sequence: CSVVLGVAQESYTF. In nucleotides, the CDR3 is TGCAGCGTTGTACTCGGAGTGGCCCAAGAGAGCTACACCTTC. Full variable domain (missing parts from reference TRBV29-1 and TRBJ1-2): SAVISQKPSRDICQRGTSLTIQCQVDSQVTMMFWYRQQPGQSLTLIATANQGSEATYESGFVIDKFPISRPNLTFSTLTVSNMSPEDSSIYLCSVVLGVAQESYTFGSGTRLTVV.

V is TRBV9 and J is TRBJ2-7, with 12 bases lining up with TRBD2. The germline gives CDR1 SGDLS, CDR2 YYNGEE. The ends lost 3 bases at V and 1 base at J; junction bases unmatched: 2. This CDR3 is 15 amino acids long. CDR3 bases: TGTGCCAGCAGCGCTAGCGGGGGGGTTTCCTACGAGCAGTACTTC. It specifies CASSASGGVSYEQYF.

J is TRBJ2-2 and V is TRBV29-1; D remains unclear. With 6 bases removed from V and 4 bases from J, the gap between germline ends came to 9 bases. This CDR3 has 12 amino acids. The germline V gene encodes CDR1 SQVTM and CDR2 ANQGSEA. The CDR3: CSVYKFTGELFF. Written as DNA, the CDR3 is TGCAGCGTGTACAAGTTCACCGGGGAGCTGTTTTTT.

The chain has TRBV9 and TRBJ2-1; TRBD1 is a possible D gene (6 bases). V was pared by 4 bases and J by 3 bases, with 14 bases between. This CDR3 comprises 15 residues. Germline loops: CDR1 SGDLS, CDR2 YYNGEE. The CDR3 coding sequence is TGTGCCAGCAGCCGGGGTGGGGGACACTACAATGAGCAGTTCTTC. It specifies CASSRGGGHYNEQFF. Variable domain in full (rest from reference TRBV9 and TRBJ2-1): DSGVTQTPKHLITATGQRVTLRCSPRSGDLSVYWYQQSLDQGLQFLIQYYNGEERAKGNILERFSAQQFPDLHSELNLSSLELGDSALYFCASSRGGGHYNEQFFGPGTRLTVL.

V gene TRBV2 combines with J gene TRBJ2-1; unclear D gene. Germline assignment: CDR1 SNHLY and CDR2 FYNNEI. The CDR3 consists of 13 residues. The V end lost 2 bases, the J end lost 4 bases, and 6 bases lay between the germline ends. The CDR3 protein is CASSETVYNEQFF. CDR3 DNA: TGTGCCAGCAGTGAAACCGTGTACAATGAGCAGTTCTTC.

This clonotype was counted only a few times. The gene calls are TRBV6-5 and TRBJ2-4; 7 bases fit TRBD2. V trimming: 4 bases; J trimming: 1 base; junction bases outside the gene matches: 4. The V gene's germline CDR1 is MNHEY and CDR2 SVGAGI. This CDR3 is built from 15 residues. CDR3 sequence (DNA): TGTGCCAGCAGTTTCGACGGGAGGGCCAAAAACATTCAGTACTTC. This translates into CASSFDGRAKNIQYF.

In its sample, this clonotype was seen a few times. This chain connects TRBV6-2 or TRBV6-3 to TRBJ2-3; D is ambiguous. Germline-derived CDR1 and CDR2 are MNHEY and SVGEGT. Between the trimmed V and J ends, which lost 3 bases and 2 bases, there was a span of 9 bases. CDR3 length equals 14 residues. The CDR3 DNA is TGTGCCAGCAGTTATACCCTCAACACAGATACGCAGTATTTT. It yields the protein CASSYTLNTDTQYF.

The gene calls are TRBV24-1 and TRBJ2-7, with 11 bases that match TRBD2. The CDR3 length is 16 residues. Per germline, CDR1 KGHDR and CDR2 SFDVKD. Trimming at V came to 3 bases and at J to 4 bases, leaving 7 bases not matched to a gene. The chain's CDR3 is CATSDRAGTSGYEQYF. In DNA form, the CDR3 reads TGTGCCACCAGTGATAGAGCTGGGACTAGCGGTTACGAGCAGTACTTC.

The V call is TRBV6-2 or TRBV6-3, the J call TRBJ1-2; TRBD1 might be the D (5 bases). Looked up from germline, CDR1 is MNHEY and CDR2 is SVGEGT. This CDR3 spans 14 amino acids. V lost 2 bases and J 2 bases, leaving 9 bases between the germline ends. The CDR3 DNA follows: TGTGCCAGCAGTTACAAGGGGACCAACTATGGCTACACCTTC. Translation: CASSYKGTNYGYTF.

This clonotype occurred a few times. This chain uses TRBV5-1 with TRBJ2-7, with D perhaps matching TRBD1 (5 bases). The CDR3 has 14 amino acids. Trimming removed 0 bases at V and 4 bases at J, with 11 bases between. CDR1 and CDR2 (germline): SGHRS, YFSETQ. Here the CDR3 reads CASSLGPGQYEQYF. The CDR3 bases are TGCGCCAGCAGCTTGGGCCCAGGGCAGTACGAGCAGTACTTC.

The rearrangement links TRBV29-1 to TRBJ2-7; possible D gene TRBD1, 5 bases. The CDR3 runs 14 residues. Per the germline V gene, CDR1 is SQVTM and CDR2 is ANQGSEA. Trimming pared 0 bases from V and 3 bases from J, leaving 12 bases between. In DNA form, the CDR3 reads TGCAGCGTTGAAGACAGGGTTGGGTTCTACGAGCAGTACTTC. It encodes CSVEDRVGFYEQYF.

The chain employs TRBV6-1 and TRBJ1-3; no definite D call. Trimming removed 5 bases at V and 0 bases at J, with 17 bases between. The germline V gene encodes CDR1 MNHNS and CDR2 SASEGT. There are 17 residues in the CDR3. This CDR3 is CASSLYRPYSSGNTIYF. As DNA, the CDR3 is TGTGCCAGCAGTCTTTATAGACCGTATAGCTCTGGAAACACCATATATTTT.

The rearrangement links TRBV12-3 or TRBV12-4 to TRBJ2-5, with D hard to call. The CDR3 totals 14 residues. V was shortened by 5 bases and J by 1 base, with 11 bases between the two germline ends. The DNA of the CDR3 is TGTGCCAGCAGTCGCCTCCAGGTCCAAGAGACCCAGTACTTC. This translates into CASSRLQVQETQYF.

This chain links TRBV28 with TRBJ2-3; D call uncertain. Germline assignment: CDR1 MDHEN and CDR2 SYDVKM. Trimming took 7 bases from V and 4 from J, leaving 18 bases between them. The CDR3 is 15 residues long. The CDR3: CASIDTAGPADTQYF. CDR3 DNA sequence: TGTGCCAGCATTGATACGGCTGGCCCGGCAGATACGCAGTATTTT.

Written as DNA, the CDR3 is TGCGCCAGCAGCTTTATCGACAGCCAAGAGACCCAGTACTTC. Its translation is CASSFIDSQETQYF. The chain links TRBV5-1 to TRBJ2-5, with a tentative D call TRBD1 (5 bases). This CDR3 contains 14 residues. Between the trimmed V and J ends, which lost 2 bases and 1 base, there was a span of 9 bases. Germline values: CDR1 SGHRS, CDR2 YFSETQ.

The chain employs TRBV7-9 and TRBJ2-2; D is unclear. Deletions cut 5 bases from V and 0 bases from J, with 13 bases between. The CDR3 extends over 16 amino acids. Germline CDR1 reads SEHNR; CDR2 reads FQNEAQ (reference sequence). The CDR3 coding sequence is TGTGCCAGCAGCCCGATAATGGGTACGAACACCGGGGAGCTGTTTTTT. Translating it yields CASSPIMGTNTGELFF.

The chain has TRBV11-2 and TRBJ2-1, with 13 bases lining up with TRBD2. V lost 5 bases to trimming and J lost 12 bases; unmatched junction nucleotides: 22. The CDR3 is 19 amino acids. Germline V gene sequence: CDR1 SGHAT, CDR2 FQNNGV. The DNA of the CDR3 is TGTGCCAGCAGCCCCCTCTCTATCCAGGGACTAGCGGGGTTCGTGTGGCAGTTCTTC. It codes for CASSPLSIQGLAGFVWQFF.

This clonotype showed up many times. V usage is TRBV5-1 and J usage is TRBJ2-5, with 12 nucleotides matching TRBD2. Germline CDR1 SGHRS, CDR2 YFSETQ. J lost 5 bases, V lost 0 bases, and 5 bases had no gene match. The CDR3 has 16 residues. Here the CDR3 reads CASSLGLAGAGETQYF. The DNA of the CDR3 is TGCGCCAGCAGCTTGGGACTAGCGGGAGCGGGGGAGACCCAGTACTTC.

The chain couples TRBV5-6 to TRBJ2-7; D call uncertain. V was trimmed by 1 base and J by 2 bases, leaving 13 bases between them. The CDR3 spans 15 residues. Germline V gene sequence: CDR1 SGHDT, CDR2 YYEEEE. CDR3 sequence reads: CASSLFQVRPYEQYF. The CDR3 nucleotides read TGTGCCAGCAGCTTGTTCCAGGTTCGCCCCTACGAGCAGTACTTC.

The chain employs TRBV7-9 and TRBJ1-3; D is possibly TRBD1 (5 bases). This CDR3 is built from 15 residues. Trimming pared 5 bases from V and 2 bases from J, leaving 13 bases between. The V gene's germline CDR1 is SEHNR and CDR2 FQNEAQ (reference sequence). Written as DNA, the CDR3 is TGTGCCAGCAGCCCTGAGGGGCTGGCTGGAAACACCATATATTTT. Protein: CASSPEGLAGNTIYF.